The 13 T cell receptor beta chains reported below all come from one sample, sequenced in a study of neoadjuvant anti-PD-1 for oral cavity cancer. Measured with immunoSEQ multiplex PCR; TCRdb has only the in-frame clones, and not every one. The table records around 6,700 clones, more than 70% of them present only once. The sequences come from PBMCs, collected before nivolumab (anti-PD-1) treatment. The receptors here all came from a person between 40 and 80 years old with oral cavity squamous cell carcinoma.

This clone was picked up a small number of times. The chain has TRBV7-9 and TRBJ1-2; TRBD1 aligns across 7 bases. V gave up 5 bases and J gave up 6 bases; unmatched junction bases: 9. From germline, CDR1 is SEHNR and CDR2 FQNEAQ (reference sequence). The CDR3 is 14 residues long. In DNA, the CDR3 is TGTGCCAGCAGCCCACAGGGGAGGATCGATGGCTACACCTTC. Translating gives CASSPQGRIDGYTF.

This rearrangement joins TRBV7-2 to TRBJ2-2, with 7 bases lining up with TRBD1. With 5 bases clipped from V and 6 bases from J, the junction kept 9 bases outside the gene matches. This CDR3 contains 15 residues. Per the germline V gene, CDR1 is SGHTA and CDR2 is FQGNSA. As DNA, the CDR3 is TGTGCCAGCAGCGTGAGCAGAGGGACAGCCGGGGAGCTGTTTTTT. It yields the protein CASSVSRGTAGELFF.

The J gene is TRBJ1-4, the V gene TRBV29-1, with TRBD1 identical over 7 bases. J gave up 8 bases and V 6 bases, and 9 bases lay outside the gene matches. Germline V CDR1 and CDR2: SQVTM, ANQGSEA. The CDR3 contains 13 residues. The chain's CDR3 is CSVLQGPGEKLFF. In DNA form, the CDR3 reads TGCAGCGTATTACAGGGGCCAGGGGAAAAACTGTTTTTT.

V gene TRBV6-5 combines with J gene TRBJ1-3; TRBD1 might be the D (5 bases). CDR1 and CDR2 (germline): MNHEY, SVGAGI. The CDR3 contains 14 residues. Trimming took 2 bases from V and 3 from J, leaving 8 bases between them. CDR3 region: CASSYGGIGNTIYF. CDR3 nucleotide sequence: TGTGCCAGCAGTTACGGGGGGATTGGAAACACCATATATTTT.

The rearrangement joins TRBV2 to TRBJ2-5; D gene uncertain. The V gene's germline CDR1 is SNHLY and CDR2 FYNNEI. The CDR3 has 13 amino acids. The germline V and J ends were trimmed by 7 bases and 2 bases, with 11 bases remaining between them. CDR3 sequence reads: CASNQFSQETQYF. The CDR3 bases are TGTGCCAGCAACCAGTTCTCTCAAGAGACCCAGTACTTC.

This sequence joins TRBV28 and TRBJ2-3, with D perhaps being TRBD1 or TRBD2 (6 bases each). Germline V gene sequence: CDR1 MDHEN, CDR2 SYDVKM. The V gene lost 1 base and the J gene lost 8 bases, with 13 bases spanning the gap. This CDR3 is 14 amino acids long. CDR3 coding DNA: TGTGCCAGCAGTTTATCGACCGGAGGGGGTACGCAGTATTTT. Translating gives CASSLSTGGGTQYF.

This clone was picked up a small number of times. In nucleotides, the CDR3 is TGTGCCAGCAGCTTGCGGCAAGGAGGGACCGGGGAGCTGTTTTTT. Its protein product is CASSLRQGGTGELFF. The chain recombines TRBV5-4 with TRBJ2-2; tentatively, D is TRBD2 (6 bases). Per germline, CDR1 SGHNT and CDR2 YYREEE (reference sequence). The CDR3 has 15 amino acids. The V gene lost 1 base and the J gene lost 5 bases, with 12 bases spanning the gap.

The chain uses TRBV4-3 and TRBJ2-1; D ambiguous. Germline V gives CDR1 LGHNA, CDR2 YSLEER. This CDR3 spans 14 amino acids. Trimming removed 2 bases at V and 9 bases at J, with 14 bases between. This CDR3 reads CASSQSSFWGEQFF. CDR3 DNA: TGCGCCAGCAGCCAATCCTCCTTCTGGGGTGAGCAGTTCTTC.

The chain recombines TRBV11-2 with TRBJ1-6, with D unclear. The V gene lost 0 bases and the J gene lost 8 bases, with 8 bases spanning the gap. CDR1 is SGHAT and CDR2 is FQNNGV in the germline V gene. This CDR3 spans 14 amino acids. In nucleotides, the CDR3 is TGTGCCAGCAGCTTAGATCAACGGGATTCACCCCTCCACTTT. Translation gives CASSLDQRDSPLHF.

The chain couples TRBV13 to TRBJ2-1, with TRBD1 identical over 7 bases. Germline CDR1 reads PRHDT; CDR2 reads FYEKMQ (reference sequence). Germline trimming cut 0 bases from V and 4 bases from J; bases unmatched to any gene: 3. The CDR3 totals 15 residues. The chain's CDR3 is CASSLGGTEYNEQFF. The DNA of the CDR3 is TGTGCCAGCAGCTTAGGTGGGACAGAGTACAATGAGCAGTTCTTC.

As DNA, the CDR3 is TGTGCCAGCAGGGGACAGGGGGCGGTAGATACGCAGTATTTT. Residues: CASRGQGAVDTQYF. V is TRBV2 and J is TRBJ2-3; 12 nucleotides align to TRBD1. There are 14 residues in the CDR3. With 6 bases clipped from V and 5 bases from J, the junction kept 3 bases outside the gene matches. Germline V gene data show CDR1 as SNHLY and CDR2 as FYNNEI.

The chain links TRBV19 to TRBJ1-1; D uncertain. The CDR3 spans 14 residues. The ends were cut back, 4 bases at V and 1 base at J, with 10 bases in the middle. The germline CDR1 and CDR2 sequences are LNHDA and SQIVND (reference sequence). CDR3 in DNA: TGTGCCAGTAGTACCCGACGGGCGAACACTGAAGCTTTCTTT. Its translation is CASSTRRANTEAFF.

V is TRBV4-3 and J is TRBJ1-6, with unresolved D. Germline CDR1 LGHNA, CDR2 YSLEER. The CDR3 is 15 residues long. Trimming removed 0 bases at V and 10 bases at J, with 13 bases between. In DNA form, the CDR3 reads TGCGCCAGCAGCCAAGATGCGAACATTGGGTCACCCCTCCACTTT. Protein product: CASSQDANIGSPLHF.